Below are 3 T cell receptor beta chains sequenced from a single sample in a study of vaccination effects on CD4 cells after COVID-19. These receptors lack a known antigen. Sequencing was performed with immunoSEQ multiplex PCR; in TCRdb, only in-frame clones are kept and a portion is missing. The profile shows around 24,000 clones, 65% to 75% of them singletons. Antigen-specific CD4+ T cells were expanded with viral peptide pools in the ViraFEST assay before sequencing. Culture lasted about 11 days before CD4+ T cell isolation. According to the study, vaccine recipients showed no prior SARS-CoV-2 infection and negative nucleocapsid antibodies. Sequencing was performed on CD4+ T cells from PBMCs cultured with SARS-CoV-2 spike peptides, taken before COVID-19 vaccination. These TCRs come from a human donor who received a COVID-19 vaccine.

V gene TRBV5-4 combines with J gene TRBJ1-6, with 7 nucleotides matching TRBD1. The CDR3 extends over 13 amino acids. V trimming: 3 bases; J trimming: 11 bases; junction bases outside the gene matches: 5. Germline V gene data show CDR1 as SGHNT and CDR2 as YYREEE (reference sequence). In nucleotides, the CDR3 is TGTGCCAGCAGCTCAAGACAGGGTGCACCCCTCCACTTT. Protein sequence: CASSSRQGAPLHF. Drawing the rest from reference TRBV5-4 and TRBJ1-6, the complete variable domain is ETGVTQSPTHLIKTRGQQVTLRCSSQSGHNTVSWYQQALGQGPQFIFQYYREEENGRGNFPPRFSGLQFPNYSSELNVNALELDDSALYLCASSSRQGAPLHFGNGTRLTVT.

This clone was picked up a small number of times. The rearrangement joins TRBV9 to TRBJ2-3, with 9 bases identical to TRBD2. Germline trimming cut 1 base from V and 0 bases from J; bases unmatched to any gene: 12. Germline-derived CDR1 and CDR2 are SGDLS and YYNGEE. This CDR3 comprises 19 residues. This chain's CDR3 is CASSVMAGGPVISTDTQYF. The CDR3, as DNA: TGTGCCAGCAGCGTAATGGCGGGGGGGCCAGTAATCAGCACAGATACGCAGTATTTT.

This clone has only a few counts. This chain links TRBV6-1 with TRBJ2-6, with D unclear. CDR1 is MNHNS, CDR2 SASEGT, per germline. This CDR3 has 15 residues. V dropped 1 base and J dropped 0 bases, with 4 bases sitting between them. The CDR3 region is CASSEEGSGANVLTF. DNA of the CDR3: TGTGCCAGCAGTGAAGAGGGCTCTGGGGCCAACGTCCTGACTTTC.